These T cell receptor beta chains were read from a single sample in a study of blood T cell repertoires in COVID-19. Sequenced by immunoSEQ multiplex PCR; TCRdb stores in-frame clones only, minus some. Of 100,000 or so clones detected, around four fifths appear once; the ten largest clones hold over 30%. Sample: peripheral blood. The source is a man between 65 and 85 years old with active or convalescent COVID-19. The CDR3 runs from the conserved cysteine through the conserved F or W. D genes are given only for firm matches. Clone sizes are given selectively: once, few, many, or a class where the clone is expanded.

v_call: TRBV9; j_call: TRBJ1-1; d_call: TRBD1; clone_size: .; cdr3_nt: TGTGCCAGCAGTTCCGGGACAGGGCTCACTGAAGCTTTCTTT; cdr3_aa: CASSSGTGLTEAFF
v_call: TRBV30; j_call: TRBJ1-2; d_call: .; clone_size: .; cdr3_nt: TGTGCCTGGATTACGGTTGGTGGCTACACCTTC; cdr3_aa: CAWITVGGYTF
v_call: TRBV19; j_call: TRBJ1-1; d_call: .; clone_size: .; cdr3_nt: TGTGCCAGTAGTTTAGGGAGGGGGAACACTGAAGCTTTCTTT; cdr3_aa: CASSLGRGNTEAFF
v_call: TRBV25-1; j_call: TRBJ1-1; d_call: .; clone_size: .; cdr3_nt: TGTGCCAGCAGTGGTACTGGAGCGGTGGACACTGAAGCTTTCTTT; cdr3_aa: CASSGTGAVDTEAFF
v_call: TRBV5-5; j_call: TRBJ1-4; d_call: TRBD1; clone_size: .; cdr3_nt: TGTGCCAGCAGCTACACGGACAGGCATGAAAAACTGTTTTTT; cdr3_aa: CASSYTDRHEKLFF
v_call: TRBV19; j_call: TRBJ2-1; d_call: TRBD1; clone_size: .; cdr3_nt: TGTGCCAGTAGGAAGGGGGCGTCCTACAATGAGCAGTTCTTC; cdr3_aa: CASRKGASYNEQFF
v_call: TRBV28; j_call: TRBJ1-6; d_call: .; clone_size: .; cdr3_nt: TGTGCCAGCAGTTTAGGACTACGGAGTTCACCCCTCCACTTT; cdr3_aa: CASSLGLRSSPLHF
v_call: TRBV27; j_call: TRBJ2-5; d_call: .; clone_size: .; cdr3_nt: TGTGCCAGCAGTTTATCCTTGGAGACCCAGTACTTC; cdr3_aa: CASSLSLETQYF
v_call: TRBV12-3/TRBV12-4; j_call: TRBJ1-2; d_call: .; clone_size: .; cdr3_nt: TGTGCCAGCAGGGGGCAGAGTGTCTATGGCTACACCTTC; cdr3_aa: CASRGQSVYGYTF
v_call: TRBV19; j_call: TRBJ2-3; d_call: TRBD2; clone_size: .; cdr3_nt: TGTGCCAGTAGTGGGACTAGCGGGGAAGCGTGGACAGATACGCAGTATTTT; cdr3_aa: CASSGTSGEAWTDTQYF
v_call: TRBV11-2; j_call: TRBJ2-3; d_call: TRBD1; clone_size: .; cdr3_nt: TGTGCCAGCAGCCCATTGACAGGGGAGGTCGGTACGCAGTATTTT; cdr3_aa: CASSPLTGEVGTQYF
v_call: TRBV27; j_call: TRBJ2-2; d_call: TRBD2; clone_size: .; cdr3_nt: TGTGCCAGCAGTTTACCCGGGCTAGCGGGAAACACCGGGGAGCTGTTTTTT; cdr3_aa: CASSLPGLAGNTGELFF
v_call: TRBV24-1; j_call: TRBJ1-1; d_call: .; clone_size: once; cdr3_nt: TGTGCCACCAGTGATTTTCGGGGAGGATGGACTGAAGCTTTCTTT; cdr3_aa: CATSDFRGGWTEAFF
v_call: TRBV6-4; j_call: TRBJ2-3; d_call: .; clone_size: .; cdr3_nt: TGTGCCAGCAGTGACTCGGAGGATAGCACAGATACGCAGTATTTT; cdr3_aa: CASSDSEDSTDTQYF
v_call: TRBV15; j_call: TRBJ2-5; d_call: TRBD2; clone_size: .; cdr3_nt: TGTGCCACCAGCAGCGAGGTGGTGGCTAGCGGGAGGGGTGAGACCCAGTACTTC; cdr3_aa: CATSSEVVASGRGETQYF
v_call: TRBV15; j_call: TRBJ2-2; d_call: .; clone_size: .; cdr3_nt: TGTGCCACCAGCAGGTCCCCAGCGCCCAACACCGGGGAGCTGTTTTTT; cdr3_aa: CATSRSPAPNTGELFF
v_call: TRBV25-1; j_call: TRBJ1-2; d_call: .; clone_size: once; cdr3_nt: TGTGCCAGCAGTGCCCGCGGGGGCCCCCCGCGAGAGGGCTACACCTTC; cdr3_aa: CASSARGGPPREGYTF